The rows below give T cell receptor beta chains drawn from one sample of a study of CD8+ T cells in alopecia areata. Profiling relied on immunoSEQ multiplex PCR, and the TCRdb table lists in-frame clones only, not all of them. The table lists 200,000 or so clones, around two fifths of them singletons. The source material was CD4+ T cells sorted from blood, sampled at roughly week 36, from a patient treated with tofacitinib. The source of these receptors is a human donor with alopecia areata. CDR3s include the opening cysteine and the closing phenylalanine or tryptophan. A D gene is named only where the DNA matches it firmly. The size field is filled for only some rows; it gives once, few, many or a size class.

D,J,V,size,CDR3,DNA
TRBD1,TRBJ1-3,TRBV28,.,CASSSGQGGAGNTIYF,TGTGCCAGCAGTTCCGGACAGGGGGGGGCTGGAAACACCATATATTTT
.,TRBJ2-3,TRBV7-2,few,CASSFGGPDTQYF,TGTGCCAGCAGCTTTGGGGGCCCAGATACGCAGTATTTT
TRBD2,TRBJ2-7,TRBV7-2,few,CASSLVGTSGGEQYF,TGTGCCAGCAGCCTTGTCGGGACTAGCGGGGGCGAGCAGTACTTC
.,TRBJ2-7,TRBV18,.,CASSPWASYEQYF,TGTGCCAGCTCACCGTGGGCCTCCTACGAGCAGTACTTC
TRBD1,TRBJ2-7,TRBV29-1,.,CSVVSGQGARDEQYF,TGCAGCGTTGTTAGCGGACAGGGGGCGCGGGACGAGCAGTACTTC
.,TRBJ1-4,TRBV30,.,CAWSERKDEKLFF,TGTGCCTGGAGTGAACGGAAAGATGAAAAACTGTTTTTT
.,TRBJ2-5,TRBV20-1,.,CSATHQETQYF,TGCAGTGCTACACATCAGGAGACCCAGTACTTC
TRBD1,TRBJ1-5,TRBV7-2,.,CASSHRTGSNQPQHF,TGTGCCAGCAGCCACCGGACAGGTAGCAATCAGCCCCAGCATTTT
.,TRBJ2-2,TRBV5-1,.,CASSLAATGELFF,TGCGCCAGCAGCTTGGCGGCCACCGGGGAGCTGTTTTTT
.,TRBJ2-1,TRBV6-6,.,CASSYSTEQFF,TGTGCCAGCAGTTACTCGACCGAGCAGTTCTTC
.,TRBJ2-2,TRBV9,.,CASSVLDRNTGELFF,TGTGCCAGCAGCGTCCTGGACAGGAACACCGGGGAGCTGTTTTTT
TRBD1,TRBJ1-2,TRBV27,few,CASSGTGTGYTF,TGTGCCAGCAGCGGGACAGGGACCGGCTACACCTTC
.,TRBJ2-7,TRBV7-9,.,CASSAGLYEQYF,TGTGCCAGCAGCGCCGGATTGTACGAGCAGTACTTC
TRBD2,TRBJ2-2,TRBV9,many,CASSVLPLAGGPSGTGELFF,TGTGCCAGCAGCGTCCTCCCCCTAGCGGGAGGGCCCTCGGGCACCGGGGAGCTGTTTTTT
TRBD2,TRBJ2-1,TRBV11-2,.,CASTPGGSRNEQFF,TGTGCCAGCACCCCAGGCGGGAGTAGGAATGAGCAGTTCTTC
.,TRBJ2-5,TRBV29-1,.,CSVSRESIGTQYF,TGCAGCGTCTCCAGGGAGTCAATCGGGACCCAGTACTTC
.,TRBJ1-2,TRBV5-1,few,CASSPVSPGTYGYTF,TGCGCCAGCAGCCCTGTCAGCCCGGGGACCTATGGCTACACCTTC
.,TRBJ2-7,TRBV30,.,CAWSPRLVIHEQYF,TGTGCCTGGAGTCCCAGGCTAGTTATCCACGAGCAGTACTTC
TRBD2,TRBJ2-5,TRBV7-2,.,CASSPGGARAGETQYF,TGTGCCAGCAGCCCGGGGGGGGCCAGGGCCGGAGAGACCCAGTACTTC
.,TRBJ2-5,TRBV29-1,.,CSVKQGGETQYF,TGCAGCGTAAAACAGGGAGGGGAGACCCAGTACTTC
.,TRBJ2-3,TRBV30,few,CAWSKTDTQYF,TGTGCCTGGAGTAAAACAGATACGCAGTATTTT
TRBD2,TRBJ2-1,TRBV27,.,CASTTSGRSSYNEQFF,TGTGCCAGCACGACTAGCGGGCGAAGCTCCTACAATGAGCAGTTCTTC
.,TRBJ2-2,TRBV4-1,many,CASSQTDRTGELFF,TGCGCCAGCAGCCAAACCGACCGGACCGGGGAGCTGTTTTTT
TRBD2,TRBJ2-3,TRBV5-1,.,CASSSRLAGDNTQYF,TGCGCCAGCAGCTCTAGACTAGCGGGAGATAATACGCAGTATTTT
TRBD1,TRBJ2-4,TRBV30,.,CAWSVRRTGNLPAKNIQYF,TGTGCCTGGAGTGTACGGCGGACAGGGAATCTCCCAGCCAAAAACATTCAGTACTTC
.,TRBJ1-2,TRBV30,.,CAGNRVPNLYGYTF,TGTGCCGGCAACAGGGTACCAAACCTCTATGGCTACACCTTC
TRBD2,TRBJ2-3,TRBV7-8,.,CASSLWGGRSYTDTQYF,TGTGCCAGCAGCTTATGGGGAGGGCGGAGCTACACAGATACGCAGTATTTT
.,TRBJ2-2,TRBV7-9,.,CASSLAAARVTGELFF,TGTGCCAGCAGCTTAGCGGCAGCTCGAGTCACCGGGGAGCTGTTTTTT
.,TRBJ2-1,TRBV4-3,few,CASSQLTQENEQFF,TGCGCCAGCAGCCAGCTTACCCAGGAAAATGAGCAGTTCTTC
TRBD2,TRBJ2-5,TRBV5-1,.,CASSLVSSGNSGETQYF,TGCGCCAGCAGCTTGGTGTCTAGCGGCAATTCCGGCGAGACCCAGTACTTC
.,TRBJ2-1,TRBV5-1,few,CASSRSGAGYNEQFF,TGCGCCAGCAGCCGATCGGGGGCGGGCTACAATGAGCAGTTCTTC
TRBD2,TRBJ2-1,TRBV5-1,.,CASSFETSGNNEQFF,TGCGCCAGCAGCTTCGAGACTAGCGGTAACAATGAGCAGTTCTTC
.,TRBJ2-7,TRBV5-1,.,CASSLAGSNSYEQYF,TGCGCCAGCAGCTTGGCCGGATCCAACTCCTACGAGCAGTACTTC
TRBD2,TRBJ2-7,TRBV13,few,CATRTSGRAGEQYF,TGTGCCACCAGGACTAGCGGGAGAGCGGGCGAGCAGTACTTC
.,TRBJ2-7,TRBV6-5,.,CASSYSSGDPYEQYF,TGTGCCAGCAGTTACTCTTCGGGAGACCCCTACGAGCAGTACTTC
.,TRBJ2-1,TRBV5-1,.,CASSLEASASYNEQFF,TGCGCCAGCAGCTTGGAGGCCTCTGCCTCCTACAATGAGCAGTTCTTC
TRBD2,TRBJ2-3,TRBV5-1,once,CASSFGTSGSTSTDTQYF,TGCGCCAGCAGCTTCGGGACTAGCGGGAGCACTAGCACAGATACGCAGTATTTT
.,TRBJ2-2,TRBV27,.,CASSPDLKGGTGELFF,TGTGCCAGCAGTCCCGACCTCAAGGGGGGCACCGGGGAGCTGTTTTTT
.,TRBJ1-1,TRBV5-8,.,CASSFSDTEAFF,TGTGCCAGCAGCTTCTCTGACACTGAAGCTTTCTTT
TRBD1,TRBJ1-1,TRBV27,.,CASSYRGTGEAFF,TGTGCCAGCAGTTATCGAGGGACAGGTGAAGCTTTCTTT
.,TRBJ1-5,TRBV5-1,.,CASSFAGRQPQHF,TGCGCCAGCAGCTTCGCAGGCCGACAGCCCCAGCATTTT